Following are 15 T cell receptor beta chains from one sample sequenced in a study of OX40 agonist ivuxolimab in advanced cancers. The assay was immunoSEQ multiplex PCR, and TCRdb's table has in-frame clones only and misses some. The sample records tens of thousands of clones, 70% to 90% being singletons. The input for sequencing was CD4+ or CD8+ T cells sorted from blood, taken in a trial of the OX40 agonist ivuxolimab. Every receptor here comes from an adult with an advanced solid tumor such as melanoma, head and neck, liver or kidney cancer.

The genes are TRBV7-2 and TRBJ1-2; tentative D call: TRBD1 (6 bases). CDR3 length: 13 residues. Germline loops: CDR1 SGHTA, CDR2 FQGNSA. Trimming stripped 4 bases from V and 8 bases from J, with 14 bases between. In DNA form, the CDR3 reads TGTGCCAGCAGCTCCGGGGGGGGCGGAGGCTACACCTTC. Protein sequence: CASSSGGGGGYTF.

The rearrangement uses TRBV15 and TRBJ1-5; possibly TRBD1 for D (5 bases). Germline V gives CDR1 LNHNV, CDR2 YYDKDF (reference sequence). The CDR3 covers 17 residues. Trimming left V 1 base short and J 0 bases short, with 13 bases between. The CDR3 reads CATSRGGRGYSNQPQHF. DNA of the CDR3: TGTGCCACCAGCAGAGGGGGGAGGGGTTATAGCAATCAGCCCCAGCATTTT.

The chain carries TRBV9 and TRBJ2-1; TRBD2 matches at 7 bases. Germline V gene lookup returns CDR1 SGDLS and CDR2 YYNGEE. The junction had 10 bases not matched to a gene; V was cut back by 7 bases and J by 0 bases. CDR3 length: 16 residues. The CDR3 nucleotides are TGTGCCAGCTCCCCTTGGGGGGGGAGCTCCTACAATGAGCAGTTCTTC. It codes for CASSPWGGSSYNEQFF.

This sequence joins TRBV7-9 and TRBJ1-6, with no clear D. There are 14 residues in the CDR3. Germline CDR1 and CDR2: SEHNR and FQNEAQ (reference sequence). V lost 5 bases to trimming and J lost 9 bases, with 14 bases between them. As DNA, the CDR3 is TGTGCCAGCAGCCCCCCCCCAGTAGTTTCACCCCTCCACTTT. This gives the protein CASSPPPVVSPLHF.

The rearrangement joins TRBV6-1 to TRBJ1-5, with no clear D. The CDR3 covers 12 residues. CDR1 MNHNS and CDR2 SASEGT come from the germline V gene. V shed 5 bases and J shed 5 bases, with 7 bases lying between them. The CDR3, as DNA: TGTGCCAGCAGTCGAGGGTATCAGCCCCAGCATTTT. This gives the protein CASSRGYQPQHF.

The chain couples TRBV11-2 to TRBJ2-4, with 9 bases identical to TRBD1. J gave up 16 bases and V 0 bases, and 4 bases lay outside the gene matches. The CDR3 covers 12 residues. CDR1 SGHAT and CDR2 FQNNGV come from the germline V gene. CDR3 amino acids: CASSLEGDREYF. Here the CDR3 DNA reads TGTGCCAGCAGCTTAGAAGGGGACAGGGAATACTTC.

This CDR3 reads CASRTPFQSYEQYF. The CDR3 region has the DNA TGTGCCAGCCGGACACCTTTCCAAAGCTACGAGCAGTACTTC. The genes are TRBV9 and TRBJ2-7, with D possibly TRBD1 on 5 matching bases. CDR3 size: 14 residues. Trimming stripped 7 bases from V and 3 bases from J, with 17 bases between. CDR1 and CDR2 from the germline V gene are SGDLS and YYNGEE.

The chain is built from TRBV29-1 and TRBJ2-2, with D perhaps matching TRBD1 (5 bases). The CDR3 contains 18 residues. Looked up from germline, CDR1 is SQVTM and CDR2 is ANQGSEA. Trimming removed 7 bases at V and 5 bases at J, with 29 bases between. This CDR3 reads CSAGQVASGSGWTGELFF. The CDR3 region has the DNA TGCAGCGCTGGACAAGTAGCATCGGGTTCAGGGTGGACCGGGGAGCTGTTTTTT.

The chain is built from TRBV4-3 and TRBJ2-7; D not certain. Trimming stripped 0 bases from V and 5 bases from J, with 14 bases between. Germline assignment: CDR1 LGHNA and CDR2 YSLEER. The CDR3 is 15 residues long. In DNA, the CDR3 is TGCGCCAGCAGCCAAGATTACGAGTCTACGAACGAGCAGTACTTC. Its translation: CASSQDYESTNEQYF.

V usage is TRBV6-1 and J usage is TRBJ1-2; TRBD1 might be the D (5 bases). V was shortened by 10 bases and J by 2 bases, with 20 bases between the two germline ends. The CDR3 has 15 residues. CDR1 is MNHNS and CDR2 is SASEGT in the germline V gene. CDR3 DNA sequence: TGTGCCACCACAGAAGTTGAGGGGCTAAACTATGGCTACACCTTC. Amino acid sequence: CATTEVEGLNYGYTF.

The chain links TRBV19 to TRBJ1-1; D is possibly TRBD1 (5 bases). From germline, CDR1 is LNHDA and CDR2 SQIVND (reference sequence). Trimming removed 5 bases from V and 7 bases from J, with 14 bases in between. The CDR3 contains 13 residues. The CDR3 here is CASSPGIFGEAFF. CDR3 coding DNA: TGTGCCAGTAGTCCAGGGATTTTCGGTGAAGCTTTCTTT.

The chain employs TRBV4-2 and TRBJ2-5, with 9 nucleotides matching TRBD2. The CDR3 contains 16 residues. The trim removed 1 base at V and 5 bases at J, leaving 8 bases unmatched. The V gene's germline CDR1 is LGHNA and CDR2 YNFKEQ. For the CDR3, the DNA is TGTGCCAGCAGCCAAGTAACGGGACTAGCCTCGGAGACCCAGTACTTC. Translating gives CASSQVTGLASETQYF.

The V gene is TRBV5-1, the J gene TRBJ2-3, with D possibly matching TRBD1 (6 bases). CDR3 size: 16 residues. CDR1 and CDR2 (germline): SGHRS, YFSETQ. The V end lost 0 bases, the J end lost 6 bases, and 17 bases lay between the germline ends. For the CDR3, the DNA is TGCGCCAGCAGCTTGGGAGGTAACAGGGAAACGGATACGCAGTATTTT. Protein sequence: CASSLGGNRETDTQYF.

This clone was seen just once. The CDR3 sequence is CASSSGQGWVGNQPQHF. DNA for the CDR3: TGTGCCAGCAGTTCAGGGCAGGGGTGGGTCGGCAATCAGCCCCAGCATTTT. J is TRBJ1-5 and V is TRBV27; tentative D call: TRBD1 (6 bases). Trimming took 4 bases from V and 2 from J, leaving 18 bases between them. Germline CDR1 MNHEY, CDR2 SMNVEV (reference sequence). This CDR3 is built from 17 residues.

This clone was observed a single time. The junction differs from germline at one of its ends, possibly a read error. This chain uses TRBV7-3 with TRBJ2-3, with 7 nucleotides matching TRBD2. Germline V gives CDR1 SGHTA, CDR2 FQGTGA. The CDR3 runs to 16 residues. This CDR3 reads CASSLTFAGGTDTQYF. The CDR3 DNA reads as TGTGCCAGCAGCCTAACCTTCGCGGGGGGCACAGATACGCAGTATTTT.